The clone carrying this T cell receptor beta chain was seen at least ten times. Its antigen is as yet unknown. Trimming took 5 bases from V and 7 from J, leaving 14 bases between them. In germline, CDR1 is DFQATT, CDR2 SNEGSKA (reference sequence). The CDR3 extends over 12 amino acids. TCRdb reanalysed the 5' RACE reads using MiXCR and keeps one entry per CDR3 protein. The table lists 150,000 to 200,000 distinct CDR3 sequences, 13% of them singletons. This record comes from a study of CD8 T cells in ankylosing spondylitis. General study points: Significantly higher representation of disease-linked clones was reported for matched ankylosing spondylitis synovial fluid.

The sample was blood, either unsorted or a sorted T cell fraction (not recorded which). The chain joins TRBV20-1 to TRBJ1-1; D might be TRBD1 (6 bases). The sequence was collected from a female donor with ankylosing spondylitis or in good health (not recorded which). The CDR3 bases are TGCAGTGCTGACAGACAGGCGAATGAAGCTTTCTTT. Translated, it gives CSADRQANEAFF.